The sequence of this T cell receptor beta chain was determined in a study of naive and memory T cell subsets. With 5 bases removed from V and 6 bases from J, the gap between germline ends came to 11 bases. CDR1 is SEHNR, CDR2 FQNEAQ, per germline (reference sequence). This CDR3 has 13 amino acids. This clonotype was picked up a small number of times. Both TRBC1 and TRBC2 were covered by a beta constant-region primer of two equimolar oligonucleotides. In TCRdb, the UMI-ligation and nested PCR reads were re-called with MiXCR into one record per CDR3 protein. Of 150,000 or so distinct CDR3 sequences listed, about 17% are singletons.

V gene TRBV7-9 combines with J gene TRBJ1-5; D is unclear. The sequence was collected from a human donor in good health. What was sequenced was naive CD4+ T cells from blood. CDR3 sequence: CASSPNKGQPQHF. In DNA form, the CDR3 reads TGTGCCAGCAGCCCGAACAAGGGTCAGCCCCAGCATTTT.